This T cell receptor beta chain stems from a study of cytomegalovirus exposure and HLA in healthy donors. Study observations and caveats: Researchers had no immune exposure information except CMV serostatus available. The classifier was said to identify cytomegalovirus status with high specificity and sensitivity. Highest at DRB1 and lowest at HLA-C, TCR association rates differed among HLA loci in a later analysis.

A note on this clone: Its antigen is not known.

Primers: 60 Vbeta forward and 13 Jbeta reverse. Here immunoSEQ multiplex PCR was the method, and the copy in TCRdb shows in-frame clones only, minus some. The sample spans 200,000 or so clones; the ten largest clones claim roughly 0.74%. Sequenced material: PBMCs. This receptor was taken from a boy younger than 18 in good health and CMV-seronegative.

CDR3 DNA: TGTGCCAGCAGTTATCGACCGGGACAGGGAGGTCAGCCCCAGCATTTT. It encodes CASSYRPGQGGQPQHF. This chain uses TRBV2 with TRBJ1-5; 9 bases line up with TRBD1. The V gene's germline CDR1 is SNHLY and CDR2 FYNNEI. The CDR3 is made up of 16 amino acids. The V and J ends lost 5 bases and 6 bases, in that order; junction bases with no gene match: 11.